The T cell receptor beta chain under discussion was sequenced for a study of T-cell reconstitution after alpha-beta-depleted transplantation in children. Findings and limits, study-wide: After transplant, high TCRbeta diversity at day 60 in some patients arose from surviving recipient T cells and thymic progenitors. Once a year had passed after transplant, T-cell counts and diversity came mostly from newly produced T cells. Several hundred expanded graft clones reportedly supplied alpha-beta T cells about two months after transplant.

Preparation of the TCRbeta library was carried out with unique molecular identifiers. TCRdb called the PCR reads again in MiXCR, with one record for every CDR3 protein. The data hold approximately 630,000 distinct CDR3 sequences, with around 13% observed a single time. Worth noting for this clonotype: As yet, its antigen is unknown.

Trimming removed 1 base at V and 1 base at J, with 8 bases between. The germline V gene encodes CDR1 SGHTA and CDR2 FQGNSA. There are 14 residues in the CDR3. The V and J genes are TRBV7-2 and TRBJ2-7; D may be TRBD1 (6 bases). The starting material was PBMCs, obtained before TCRalphabeta/CD19-depleted stem cell transplant. The origin of this receptor is a girl aged 2-10 years with congenital amegakaryocytic thrombocytopenia, due to receive a stem cell transplant. CDR3 sequence (DNA): TGTGCCAGCAGCTTAGAGACAGGATCCTACGAGCAGTACTTC. This codes for CASSLETGSYEQYF.